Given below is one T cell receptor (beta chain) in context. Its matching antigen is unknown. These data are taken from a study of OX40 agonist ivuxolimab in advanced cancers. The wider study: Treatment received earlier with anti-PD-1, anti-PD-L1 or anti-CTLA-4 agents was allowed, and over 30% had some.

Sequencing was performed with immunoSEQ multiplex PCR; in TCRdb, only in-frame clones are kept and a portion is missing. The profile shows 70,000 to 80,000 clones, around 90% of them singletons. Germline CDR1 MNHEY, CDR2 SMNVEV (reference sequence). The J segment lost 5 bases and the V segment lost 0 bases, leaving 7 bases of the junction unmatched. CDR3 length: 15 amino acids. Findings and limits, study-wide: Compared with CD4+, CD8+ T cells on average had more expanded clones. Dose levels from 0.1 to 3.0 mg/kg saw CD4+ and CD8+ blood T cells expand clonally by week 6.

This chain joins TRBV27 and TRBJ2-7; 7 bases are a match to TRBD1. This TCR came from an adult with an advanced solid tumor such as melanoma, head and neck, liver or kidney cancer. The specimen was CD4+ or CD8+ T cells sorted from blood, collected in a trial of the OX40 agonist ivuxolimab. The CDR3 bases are TGTGCCAGCAGTTTATCGATCGGGACAGAAAACGAGCAGTACTTC. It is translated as CASSLSIGTENEQYF.